The clone carrying this T cell receptor (beta chain) was seen a handful of times. These data belong to a study of blood T cells in healthy people across ages. The V and J ends lost 5 bases and 4 bases respectively, with 11 bases between them. Germline V gene sequence: CDR1 SQVTM, CDR2 ANQGSEA. CDR3 length: 13 amino acids. The use of a sample-barcoded 5' primer and a J-beta primer mix characterized a second PCR of 7 to 11 cycles. In TCRdb, the 5' RACE reads were re-called with MiXCR into one record per CDR3 protein. The top ten hold 3.6% of the sample, which has around 520,000 distinct CDR3 sequences, over 25% seen once. The data also belong to a second study, concerning T cells of mothers and their children. From that paper: The authors identified no persistent microchimeric T cell clones.

This sequence originates from a boy between 2 and 10 years old in good health. This chain joins TRBV29-1 and TRBJ1-4, with D possibly matching TRBD1 (5 bases). The sequenced material came from blood. CDR3 bases: TGCAGCGTTACGGGACCCCTTAATGAAAAACTGTTTTTT. Protein sequence: CSVTGPLNEKLFF.